This TCR beta chain is drawn from a study of cytomegalovirus exposure and HLA in healthy donors. Study-level background: The roughly 130 validation repertoires used the same platform as the roughly 670 first-cohort repertoires, a later analysis reported.

Study-level findings and limits: Confirmation in vitro established that a few CMV-associated chains were specific for CMV antigens. It was around 160 TCR beta chains that were listed as cytomegalovirus-associated. Reported performance of the classifier showed diagnosis of cytomegalovirus status with high specificity and sensitivity.

Of note for this clone: Its target is not known.

Libraries were prepared by immunoSEQ multiplex PCR; TCRdb keeps only in-frame clonotypes and omits some of them. The sample has tens of thousands of clones; approximately 94% are singletons. V was trimmed by 10 bases and J by 3 bases, leaving 16 bases between them. Germline lookup yields CDR1 MNHEY and CDR2 SVGAGI. There are 13 residues in the CDR3. Sequencing used PBMCs. V is TRBV6-5 and J is TRBJ2-7; D may be TRBD2 (5 bases). The origin of this receptor is a woman between 18 and 29 years old in good health and CMV-seronegative. The CDR3 region has the DNA TGTGCCACCGCGGGCACGCCACTCTACGAGCAGTACTTC. Translated, it gives CATAGTPLYEQYF.